These 31 T cell receptor beta chains were sequenced from one sample in a study of identical twins. TCRdb fed the 5' RACE reads into MiXCR, producing one record per CDR3 protein. The repertoire has approximately 230,000 distinct CDR3 sequences, approximately 7.1% of them found once; the top ten carry 13% to 15%. These data also formed part of another study, on T cells expressing NK-cell markers.

The sequenced material came from CD8+ T cells sorted from blood. The origin of the receptors is a woman under 30 in good health.

This clonotype was seen a handful of times. V gene TRBV7-9 combines with J gene TRBJ2-5; 11 bases are a match to TRBD2. Looked up from germline, CDR1 is SEHNR and CDR2 is FQNEAQ (reference sequence). The V and J ends lost 1 base and 1 base, in that order; junction bases with no gene match: 2. This CDR3 has 16 residues. DNA for the CDR3: TGTGCCAGCAGCTTAGTAGCGGGGGGGATCCAAGAGACCCAGTACTTC. Its protein product is CASSLVAGGIQETQYF.

This clonotype was found many times. The rearrangement joins TRBV6-1 to TRBJ2-5; D is possibly TRBD1 or TRBD2 (5 bases each). Germline CDR1 reads MNHNS; CDR2 reads SASEGT. CDR3 size: 14 residues. V dropped 6 bases and J dropped 5 bases, with 16 bases sitting between them. CDR3 protein: CASSLRPWGETQYF. The CDR3 DNA sequence: TGTGCCAGCAGCCTACGTCCCTGGGGGGAGACCCAGTACTTC.

This clonotype was counted at least ten times. The CDR3 spells CASSLGLADYEQYF. CDR3 bases: TGTGCCAGCAGCTTAGGACTAGCGGACTACGAGCAGTACTTC. This chain connects TRBV5-6 to TRBJ2-7; 10 bases agree with TRBD2. CDR1 is SGHDT, CDR2 YYEEEE, per germline. Trimming took 2 bases from V and 3 from J; bases not matched to a gene: 2. The CDR3 is 14 amino acids.

V gene TRBV12-3 or TRBV12-4 combines with J gene TRBJ2-1; 13 nucleotides match TRBD2. There are 18 residues in the CDR3. The V segment lost 11 bases and the J segment 4 bases; nucleotides outside the gene matches: 17. In DNA form, the CDR3 reads TGTGCCTTCAGTTTAGAAGGGACTAGCGGGGCCTTATACAATGAGCAGTTCTTC. It codes for CAFSLEGTSGALYNEQFF.

In its sample, this clonotype was seen many times. CDR3 bases: TGTGCCAGCAGTTTCGGAGGGGACAATCAGCCCCAGCATTTT. This codes for CASSFGGDNQPQHF. This chain uses TRBV12-3 or TRBV12-4 with TRBJ1-5; a weak D match, TRBD1 (5 bases). The CDR3 is 14 amino acids. Trimming took off 3 bases at V and 3 bases at J, with 9 bases between the two ends.

The J gene is TRBJ2-1, the V gene TRBV27, with 14 bases matching TRBD2. The V segment lost 6 bases and the J segment 7 bases; nucleotides outside the gene matches: 5. This CDR3 is built from 15 residues. Germline lookup yields CDR1 MNHEY and CDR2 SMNVEV (reference sequence). CDR3 sequence reads: CASSVGLAGVNEQFF. The DNA for the CDR3 is TGTGCCAGCAGCGTGGGACTAGCGGGAGTAAATGAGCAGTTCTTC.

The V and J genes are TRBV4-1 and TRBJ2-1, with TRBD2 matching over 10 bases. The CDR3 is 17 residues long. J was trimmed by 5 bases and V by 0 bases; bases with no gene match: 7. Germline V gene data show CDR1 as MGHRA and CDR2 as YSYEKL. CDR3 coding DNA: TGCGCCAGCAGCCAAGAAACGGGACTAGCGTTAAACAATGAGCAGTTCTTC. Its translation: CASSQETGLALNNEQFF.

This clonotype was observed a handful of times. The V gene is TRBV20-1, the J gene TRBJ2-3, with a weak D call TRBD2 (6 bases). Germline lookup yields CDR1 DFQATT and CDR2 SNEGSKA (reference sequence). This CDR3 contains 14 residues. The germline V and J ends were trimmed by 1 base and 0 bases, with 8 bases remaining between them. CDR3 region: CSARGGTSTDTQYF. The CDR3 nucleotides read TGCAGTGCTAGAGGGGGGACTAGCACAGATACGCAGTATTTT.

This clonotype has more than one count but fewer than ten. The rearrangement uses TRBV12-3 or TRBV12-4 and TRBJ1-2; no firm D call. The CDR3 extends over 12 amino acids. V lost 8 bases and J lost 5, with 12 bases in between. The CDR3 loop reads CASCPGGYGYTF. CDR3 sequence (DNA): TGTGCCAGCTGCCCCGGAGGTTATGGCTACACCTTC.

This clonotype was seen a handful of times. The rearrangement links TRBV12-3 or TRBV12-4 to TRBJ1-1; no definite D call. V was trimmed by 6 bases and J by 1 base, leaving 12 bases between them. This CDR3 region has 14 residues. The CDR3 bases are TGTGCCAGCAGCCCTAGTGAGGGGAACACTGAAGCTTTCTTT. It encodes CASSPSEGNTEAFF.

This clonotype has ten or more counts. CDR3 protein: CASSPRLAGGPGEQYF. CDR3 DNA: TGTGCCAGCAGTCCCCGTTTAGCGGGGGGGCCGGGGGAGCAGTACTTC. V and J are TRBV12-3 or TRBV12-4 and TRBJ2-7, with 11 nucleotides matching TRBD2. This CDR3 region has 16 residues. J gave up 7 bases and V 5 bases, and 13 bases lay outside the gene matches.

This clonotype came up a few times. CDR3 DNA: TGTGCCAGCAGCTCCCAACCCCCCGGGAGGGCCACAGATACGCAGTATTTT. Amino acids: CASSSQPPGRATDTQYF. The chain employs TRBV7-2 and TRBJ2-3; TRBD2 matches at 8 bases. Germline V gene lookup returns CDR1 SGHTA and CDR2 FQGNSA. V shed 4 bases and J 2 bases; nucleotides not matched to a gene: 11. The CDR3 loop spans 17 amino acids. The full variable domain, its missing parts supplied by reference TRBV7-2 and TRBJ2-3, is GAGVSQSPSNKVTEKGKDVELRCDPISGHTALYWYRQSLGQGLEFLIYFQGNSAPDKSGLPSDRFSAERTGGSVSTLTIQRTQQEDSAVYLCASSSQPPGRATDTQYFGPGTRLTVL.

This clonotype was observed many times. The chain recombines TRBV18 with TRBJ2-5; weak D call: TRBD1 (6 bases). Trimming pared 4 bases from V and 1 base from J, leaving 10 bases between. The germline V gene has CDR1 KGHSH and CDR2 LQKENI. The CDR3 sequence is 14 residues long. CDR3 amino acids: CASSLDRSQETQYF. The CDR3 region has the DNA TGTGCCAGCTCACTGGACAGAAGCCAAGAGACCCAGTACTTC.

The table lists this clonotype with a few counts. The V gene is TRBV12-3 or TRBV12-4, the J gene TRBJ1-2, with 8 bases lining up with TRBD1. J gave up 4 bases and V 3 bases, and 4 bases lay outside the gene matches. The CDR3 spans 14 residues. The CDR3 is CASSFRQGAYGYTF. CDR3 DNA: TGTGCCAGCAGTTTTCGTCAGGGGGCCTATGGCTACACCTTC.

The J gene is TRBJ2-1, the V gene TRBV4-3; possibly TRBD2 for D (5 bases). This CDR3 spans 16 amino acids. The V gene's germline CDR1 is LGHNA and CDR2 YSLEER. V was clipped by 0 bases and J by 4 bases, with 13 bases between them. The DNA for the CDR3 is TGCGCCAGCAGCCAAGACTCCATAGGAGGTTACAATGAGCAGTTCTTC. This encodes CASSQDSIGGYNEQFF.

This clonotype was counted many times. V usage is TRBV11-1 and J usage is TRBJ2-2, with D perhaps assigned TRBD1 or TRBD2 (6 bases each). The germline V and J ends were trimmed by 6 bases and 2 bases, with 22 bases remaining between them. Germline-derived CDR1 and CDR2 are SGHAT and FQDESV (reference sequence). This CDR3 comprises 18 residues. CDR3 residues: CASSSSEGDRINTGELFF. DNA of the CDR3: TGTGCCAGCAGTTCATCGGAGGGGGACCGGATTAACACCGGGGAGCTGTTTTTT.

In this sample, this clonotype turned up many times. The V and J genes are TRBV7-9 and TRBJ1-1; D is undetermined. The CDR3 loop spans 14 amino acids. Trimming pared 5 bases from V and 0 bases from J, leaving 10 bases between. The germline gives CDR1 SEHNR, CDR2 FQNEAQ (reference sequence). DNA for the CDR3: TGTGCCAGCAGCAAACAGCACATGAACACTGAAGCTTTCTTT. Its protein is CASSKQHMNTEAFF.

This clonotype showed up many times. The CDR3 bases are TGTGCCAGCAGTTTAGCCGGCGGAGAGACCCAGTACTTC. Encoded protein: CASSLAGGETQYF. The chain carries TRBV6-5 and TRBJ2-5; no clear D. Trimming removed 4 bases at V and 4 bases at J, with 10 bases between. CDR3 length: 13 residues. In germline, CDR1 is MNHEY, CDR2 SVGAGI.

There are a few counts of this clonotype. The chain joins TRBV29-1 to TRBJ1-1; D ambiguous. Germline V gene lookup returns CDR1 SQVTM and CDR2 ANQGSEA. The CDR3 totals 14 residues. V was cut by 4 bases and J by 1 base, with 13 bases left in between. CDR3 residues: CSVVGLYANTEAFF. The CDR3 DNA sequence: TGCAGCGTTGTTGGGTTGTATGCGAACACTGAAGCTTTCTTT.

This clonotype came up many times. V gene TRBV11-2 combines with J gene TRBJ1-1, with D maybe TRBD1 (6 bases). V lost 3 bases to trimming and J lost 3 bases, with 8 bases between them. The germline gives CDR1 SGHAT, CDR2 FQNNGV. The length of the CDR3 is 13 residues. The DNA of the CDR3 is TGTGCCAGCAGCTTGAGACAGGACACTGAAGCTTTCTTT. Translation: CASSLRQDTEAFF.

This clonotype was seen many times. This chain links TRBV6-5 with TRBJ1-3, with D unclear. Germline loops: CDR1 MNHEY, CDR2 SVGAGI. The germline V and J ends were trimmed by 2 bases and 0 bases, with 5 bases remaining between them. The CDR3 runs 14 residues. CDR3 sequence reads: CASSYGISGNTIYF. The DNA of the CDR3 is TGTGCCAGCAGTTACGGGATCTCTGGAAACACCATATATTTT.

This clonotype was found a few times. The chain couples TRBV6-2 or TRBV6-3 to TRBJ2-1, with TRBD1 matching over 10 bases. Germline-derived CDR1 and CDR2 are MNHEY and SVGEGT. V was clipped by 5 bases and J by 0 bases; unmatched bases: 4. This CDR3 comprises 16 residues. The CDR3 DNA is TGTGCCAGCAGTCGGGGACAGGGGAGCTCCTACAATGAGCAGTTCTTC. This sequence encodes CASSRGQGSSYNEQFF.

This clonotype was detected only a few times. The V gene is TRBV6-2 or TRBV6-3, the J gene TRBJ1-1; perhaps TRBD1 as D (6 bases). Germline lookup yields CDR1 MNHEY and CDR2 SVGEGT. With 6 bases removed from V and 1 base from J, the gap between germline ends came to 21 bases. The CDR3 consists of 17 residues. The CDR3 is CASRDQGKSSRNTEAFF. The CDR3 bases are TGTGCCAGCAGGGACCAGGGGAAGAGTAGTCGGAACACTGAAGCTTTCTTT.

This clonotype appeared a single time. The genes are TRBV5-6 and TRBJ2-7; D not certain. CDR3 length equals 14 residues. Trimming removed 9 bases from V and 3 bases from J, with 19 bases in between. Germline V lookup: CDR1 SGHDT, CDR2 YYEEEE. The CDR3 reads CAMSSGLGCYEQYF. The CDR3 nucleotides read TGTGCCATGAGCTCCGGGCTCGGCTGCTACGAGCAGTACTTC.

This clonotype has a handful of counts. The rearrangement joins TRBV20-1 to TRBJ2-1, with D perhaps matching TRBD2 (6 bases). The germline gives CDR1 DFQATT, CDR2 SNEGSKA (reference sequence). V lost 7 bases and J lost 6, with 13 bases in between. The CDR3 runs 12 residues. The CDR3 is CSVRGAGNEQFF. The CDR3 DNA follows: TGCAGTGTCCGCGGGGCGGGCAATGAGCAGTTCTTC.

This clonotype appeared a few times. V and J are TRBV25-1 and TRBJ2-3; 11 nucleotides agree with TRBD2. CDR1 and CDR2 (germline): MGHDK, SYGVNS. The CDR3 consists of 15 residues. V lost 9 bases and J lost 6; bases outside the gene matches: 11. The chain's CDR3 is CASERNSGRGDTQYF. DNA of the CDR3: TGTGCCAGTGAGAGGAATAGCGGGAGGGGCGATACGCAGTATTTT.

In its sample, this clonotype was seen many times. The V and J genes are TRBV12-3 or TRBV12-4 and TRBJ2-3; 7 bases are a match to TRBD1. There are 14 residues in the CDR3. V was pared by 6 bases and J by 5 bases, with 8 bases of the junction left unmatched. This CDR3 is CASSPQGVRDTQYF. The CDR3 coding sequence is TGTGCCAGCAGCCCCCAGGGGGTTAGAGATACGCAGTATTTT.

This clonotype was counted a few times. J is TRBJ1-4 and V is TRBV27; a weak D match, TRBD1 (6 bases). This CDR3 contains 15 residues. The V gene's germline CDR1 is MNHEY and CDR2 SMNVEV (reference sequence). V was clipped by 2 bases and J by 10 bases, with 17 bases between them. CDR3 DNA sequence: TGTGCCAGCAGTTTACTGCCGGGGGCAGGCGGAAAACTGTTTTTT. This encodes CASSLLPGAGGKLFF.

This clonotype was recorded many times. The chain couples TRBV20-1 to TRBJ2-1; maybe TRBD1 (5 bases). This CDR3 spans 12 amino acids. Germline V gives CDR1 DFQATT, CDR2 SNEGSKA (reference sequence). V lost 1 base, J lost 14 bases, and 15 bases lay in between. The CDR3 spells CSARGESRVEFF. The CDR3 nucleotides are TGCAGTGCTAGAGGAGAGAGCAGGGTGGAGTTCTTC.

The V and J genes are TRBV12-3 or TRBV12-4 and TRBJ1-5; no reliable D call. This CDR3 spans 13 amino acids. Between the trimmed V and J ends, which lost 5 bases and 6 bases, there was a span of 11 bases. The CDR3 region is CASSAAAVQPQHF. In nucleotides, the CDR3 is TGTGCCAGCAGTGCGGCTGCGGTTCAGCCCCAGCATTTT.

This clonotype was seen more than once but under ten times. V usage is TRBV2 and J usage is TRBJ2-3, with D hard to call. The CDR3 extends over 13 amino acids. Germline CDR1 is SNHLY and CDR2 is FYNNEI. Trimming shortened V by 7 bases and J by 3 bases, and 11 bases separated the two germline ends. The CDR3: CASNPDATDTQYF. The CDR3 coding sequence is TGTGCCAGCAACCCCGACGCGACAGATACGCAGTATTTT.